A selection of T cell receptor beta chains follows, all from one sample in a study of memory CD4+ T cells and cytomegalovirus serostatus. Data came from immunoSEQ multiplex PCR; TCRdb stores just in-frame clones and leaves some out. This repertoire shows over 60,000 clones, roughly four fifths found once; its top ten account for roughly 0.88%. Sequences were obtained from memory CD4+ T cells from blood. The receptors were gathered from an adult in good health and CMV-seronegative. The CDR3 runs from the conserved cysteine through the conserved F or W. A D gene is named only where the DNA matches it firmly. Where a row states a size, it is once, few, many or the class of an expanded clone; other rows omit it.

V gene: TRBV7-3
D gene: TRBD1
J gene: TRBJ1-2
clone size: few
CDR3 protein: CASSPWPRGRNYGYTF
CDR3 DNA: TGTGCCAGCAGCCCTTGGCCGAGGGGGCGTAACTATGGCTACACCTTC

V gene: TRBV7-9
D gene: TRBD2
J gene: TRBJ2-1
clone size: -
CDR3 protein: CASTQVGRATDEQFF
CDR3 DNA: TGTGCCAGCACCCAGGTCGGGAGGGCGACCGATGAGCAGTTCTTC

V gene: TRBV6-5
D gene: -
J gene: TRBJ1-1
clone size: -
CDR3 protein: CASSLTGVMNTEAFF
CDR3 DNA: TGTGCCAGCAGTTTGACAGGCGTCATGAACACTGAAGCTTTCTTT

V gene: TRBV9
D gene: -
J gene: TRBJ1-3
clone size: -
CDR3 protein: CASSVGNTIYF
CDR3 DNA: TGTGCCAGCAGCGTTGGAAACACCATATATTTT

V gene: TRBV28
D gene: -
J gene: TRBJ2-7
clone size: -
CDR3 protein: CATYSSHTYEQYF
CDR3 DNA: TGTGCCACGTACTCGTCCCACACCTACGAGCAGTACTTC

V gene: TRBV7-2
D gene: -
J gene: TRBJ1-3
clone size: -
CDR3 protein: CASSPDSLYGNTIYF
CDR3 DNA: TGTGCCAGCAGCCCAGATAGTCTCTACGGAAACACCATATATTTT

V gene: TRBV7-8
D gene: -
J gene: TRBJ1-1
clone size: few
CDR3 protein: CASSLDEVKRVNTEAFF
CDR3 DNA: TGTGCCAGCAGCTTAGATGAGGTCAAGCGTGTGAACACTGAAGCTTTCTTT

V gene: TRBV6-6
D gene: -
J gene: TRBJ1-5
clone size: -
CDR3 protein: CASSLERGRGPQHF
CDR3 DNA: TGTGCCAGCAGTTTGGAGAGGGGGAGGGGGCCCCAGCATTTT

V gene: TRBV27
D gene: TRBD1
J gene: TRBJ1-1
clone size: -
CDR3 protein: CASSSIQGALGTEAFF
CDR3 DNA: TGTGCCAGCAGTTCCATACAGGGGGCGTTGGGCACTGAAGCTTTCTTT

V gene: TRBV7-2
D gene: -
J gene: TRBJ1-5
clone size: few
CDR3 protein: CASSLKSGNQPQHF
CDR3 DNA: TGTGCCAGCAGCTTAAAGTCAGGCAATCAGCCCCAGCATTTT

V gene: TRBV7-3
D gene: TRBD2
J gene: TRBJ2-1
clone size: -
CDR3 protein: CASSSVAGAGMNEQFF
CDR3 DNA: TGTGCCAGCAGCTCAGTAGCGGGAGCGGGAATGAATGAGCAGTTCTTC

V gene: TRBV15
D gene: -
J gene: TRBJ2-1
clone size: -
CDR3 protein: CATSPPGTGNNEQFF
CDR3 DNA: TGTGCCACCAGCCCACCCGGGACTGGAAACAATGAGCAGTTCTTC

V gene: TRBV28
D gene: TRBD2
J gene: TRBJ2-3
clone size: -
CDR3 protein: CASRSSGRAHTDTQYF
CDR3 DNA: TGTGCCAGCAGATCAAGCGGGAGGGCGCACACAGATACGCAGTATTTT

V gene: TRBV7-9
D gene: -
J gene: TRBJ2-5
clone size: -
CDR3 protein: CASRRNQETQYF
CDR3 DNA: TGTGCCAGCAGACGCAACCAAGAGACCCAGTACTTC